Below, 25 T cell receptor beta chains from the same sample are listed, as sequenced in a study of tissue T cells after allogeneic stem cell transplantation. As for time point: mouse harvest day 14 after allogeneic transplant. Tail vein injection delivered 10^7 T-cell-depleted bone marrow cells and 10^6 splenic CD5+ T cells. Method: immunoSEQ multiplex PCR; TCRdb's copy keeps in-frame clones and lacks some. This sample has roughly 1,600 clones; 35% to 50% occur once, and the top ten carry roughly 34%. Material for sequencing was spleen. The source is a female BALB/c mouse given C57BL/6 T cells with graft-versus-host disease after an allogeneic hematopoietic cell transplant.

This clone is categorized as medium-sized. Mouse germline and gene names are used. This CDR3 is CASSLGQGEDEQYF. The part of the CDR3 DNA that was read is TGTGCCAGCAGTCTAGGGCAGGGGGAAGATGAACAGTAC. The genes are TRBV24 and TRBJ2-7; 7 bases match TRBD1. The read gets to within 1 residue of the CDR3 end, and the germline J gene fills in the rest. The CDR3 runs 14 residues. Germline values: CDR1 KGHTA, CDR2 FRNEEI. V dropped 3 bases and J dropped 5; count of bases not matched to a gene: 7.

With respect to this clone: Germline and genes here are mouse. The read ends 1 residue shy of where the CDR3 ends; the end is completed using the germline J gene. The genes are TRBV5 and TRBJ1-2, with 9 bases aligning to TRBD1. The V and J ends lost 5 bases and 5 bases, in that order; junction bases with no gene match: 6. The CDR3 is 14 amino acids. Germline CDR1 and CDR2: LGHNA and YNLKQL (reference sequence). The sequenced CDR3 bases are TGTGCCAGCAGCTCCCAACAGGGGGCATCCGACTACACC. It specifies CASSSQQGASDYT. The full CDR3 reads CASSSQQGASDYTF.

A note on this clone: Mouse gene names apply. The read ends 1 residue before the CDR3 terminus; that terminus is restored from the germline J gene. The chain recombines TRBV5 with TRBJ2-1; D tentatively reads TRBD1 or TRBD2 (5 bases each). Germline V CDR1 and CDR2: LGHNA, YNLKQL (reference sequence). This CDR3 contains 14 residues. V lost 2 bases and J 3 bases, leaving 8 bases between the germline ends. This CDR3 is CASSQSGAYAEQFF. CDR3 bases read: TGTGCCAGCAGCCAATCCGGGGCCTATGCTGAGCAGTTC.

On this clone: Mouse gene names apply. The read halts 1 residue ahead of the CDR3 end, with the missing end drawn from the germline J gene. This chain joins TRBV13-2 and TRBJ2-2, with 9 positions matching TRBD2. This CDR3 is 15 amino acids long. V trimming: 0 bases; J trimming: 6 bases; junction bases outside the gene matches: 3. Germline V lookup: CDR1 NNHNN, CDR2 SYGAGS (reference sequence). CDR3 bases read: TGTGCCAGCGGTGATGTGTGGGGGGGCGCCGGGCAGCTCTAC. Translation gives CASGDVWGGAGQLY. The entire CDR3 is CASGDVWGGAGQLYF.

About this clone itself: Mouse names are used for the genes. The read stops 1 residue short of the end of the CDR3; the missing end is completed from the germline J gene. The chain couples TRBV13-1 to TRBJ2-5; D unresolved. Germline V lookup: CDR1 NSHNY, CDR2 SYGAGN. The CDR3 is 12 amino acids. V was cut by 1 base and J by 5 bases, with 5 bases left in between. The sequenced CDR3 bases are TGTGCCAGCAGTGATATCAGAGACACCCAGTAC. This sequence encodes CASSDIRDTQY. The CDR3 in full is CASSDIRDTQYF.

Of note for this clone: The listed genes are named as in mouse. The sequence runs out 1 residue before the end of the CDR3; the remainder is reconstructed from the germline J gene. The chain combines TRBV16 with TRBJ2-3; no firm D call. The CDR3 spans 14 residues. The V end was cut by 5 bases, the J end by 0 bases, with 9 bases between. CDR1 is SGHSA and CDR2 is FRNQAP in the germline V gene. The covered CDR3 bases are TGTGCAAGCAGCGTCAGATCTAGTGCAGAAACGCTGTAT. Its translation is CASSVRSSAETLY. The full CDR3 is CASSVRSSAETLYF.

This clone is large (0.1 to 1%) in the sample. Gene names are mouse gene names. The read stops 1 residue short of the end of the CDR3; the missing end is completed from the germline J gene. The chain uses TRBV13-3 and TRBJ2-5, with D possibly being TRBD2 (7 bases). CDR3 length: 14 residues. Per the germline V gene, CDR1 is NNHDY and CDR2 is SYVADS. V lost 5 bases and J lost 5, with 15 bases in between. Incomplete CDR3 DNA: TGTGCCAGCAGCGGGGGGCAGGGTGCAGACACCCAGTAC. Translating it yields CASSGGQGADTQY. The CDR3 in its entirety is CASSGGQGADTQYF.

Of note for this clone: Mouse gene names apply. The covered CDR3 bases are TGTGCCAGCAGCTATTGGGGGGGCACCGGGCAGCTCTAC. Protein sequence: CASSYWGGTGQLY. From start to end, the CDR3 is CASSYWGGTGQLYF. This chain uses TRBV4 with TRBJ2-2, with TRBD2 matching 8 bases. The read ends 1 residue shy of where the CDR3 ends; the end is completed using the germline J gene. This CDR3 spans 14 amino acids. Germline lookup yields CDR1 LGHDT and CDR2 YNNKQL (reference sequence). Trimming removed 3 bases from V and 4 bases from J; junction bases left unmatched: 1.

This clone has only a few counts. The genes are named according to mouse. The read falls 1 residue short of the CDR3 end, and the missing part is taken from the germline J gene. The chain couples TRBV12-2 to TRBJ2-1; D is tentatively TRBD1 or TRBD2 (5 bases each). There are 15 residues in the CDR3. Trimming took 1 base from V and 3 from J, leaving 12 bases between them. Germline CDR1 reads SGHLS; CDR2 reads HYDKME. CDR3 DNA, as far as it was read: TGTGCCAGCTCTCTGATTGGGGCAATCTATGCTGAGCAGTTC. Amino acid sequence: CASSLIGAIYAEQF. Given in full, the CDR3 is CASSLIGAIYAEQFF.

About this clone itself: Genes here carry mouse names. The read ends 1 residue shy of where the CDR3 ends; the end is completed using the germline J gene. The gene calls are TRBV15 and TRBJ2-5, with unresolved D. The CDR3 is 12 residues long. Per the germline V gene, CDR1 is SGHND and CDR2 is FRSKSL. The V and J ends lost 1 base and 8 bases respectively, with 7 bases between them. The CDR3 sequence: CASSLGGGTQYF. The sequenced part of the CDR3 DNA is TGTGCCAGCAGTTTAGGGGGAGGCACCCAGTAC.

Of note for this clone: Gene names follow the mouse nomenclature. The observed sequence ends 1 residue before the CDR3 terminus, with the missing tail filled in from the germline J gene. V is TRBV15 and J is TRBJ1-4, with TRBD1 matching 9 bases. V was pared by 6 bases and J by 1 base, with 0 bases of the junction left unmatched. The CDR3 is 14 residues long. Germline CDR1 SGHND, CDR2 FRSKSL. Partial CDR3 DNA: TGTGCCAGCAGACAGGGGGCTTCCAACGAAAGATTATTT. This encodes CASRQGASNERLF. The full CDR3 protein is CASRQGASNERLFF. Full variable domain (outside the CDR3, taken from reference TRBV15 and TRBJ1-4): DAGVTQTPRHEVAEKGQTIILKCEPVSGHNDLFWYRQTKIQGLELLSYFRSKSLMEDGGAFKDRFKAEMLNSSFSTLKIQPTEPKDSAVYLCASRQGASNERLFFGHGTKLSVL.

Relative to its sample, this clone is large. Any gene name here is a mouse gene name. The read stops 1 residue short of the end of the CDR3; the missing end is completed from the germline J gene. This rearrangement joins TRBV3 to TRBJ2-7; 8 nucleotides align to TRBD2. Germline CDR1 and CDR2: SNHLY and FYNGKV (reference sequence). The V gene end was trimmed by 6 bases and the J gene end by 7 bases; junction bases not matched to a gene: 5. This CDR3 comprises 12 residues. CDR3 sequence: CASRAGGGEQYF. CDR3 DNA (partial): TGTGCCAGCAGAGCCGGGGGGGGCGAACAGTAC.

Comment on this clone: Mouse germline and gene names are used. The sequenced fragment ends 1 residue before the CDR3 boundary, so the rest is inferred from the germline J gene. The rearrangement uses TRBV1 and TRBJ2-3; the match to TRBD2 covers 11 bases. V trimming: 4 bases; J trimming: 3 bases; junction bases outside the gene matches: 0. The CDR3 runs 14 residues. In germline, CDR1 is NSQYPW, CDR2 LRSPGD (reference sequence). The CDR3 protein is CTCSDWGGAETLYF. CDR3 bases read: TGCACCTGCAGTGACTGGGGGGGCGCAGAAACGCTGTAT. The whole variable domain, remainder taken from reference TRBV1 and TRBJ2-3, is VTLLEQNPRWRLVPRGQAVNLRCILKNSQYPWMSWYQQDLQKQLQWLFTLRSPGDKEVKSLPGADYLATRVTDTELRLQVANMSQGRTLYCTCSDWGGAETLYFGSGTRLTVL.

This clone qualifies as large. The gene symbols are mouse symbols. The CDR3 loop is CSSSQGNEQYF. The covered CDR3 bases are TGCTCCAGCAGTCAAGGGAATGAACAGTAC. The genes are TRBV23 and TRBJ2-7. The read gets to within 1 residue of the CDR3 end, and the germline J gene fills in the rest. Per germline, CDR1 KGHTA and CDR2 FQNQQP. The CDR3 runs 11 residues.

This clone is termed medium-sized (0.01 to 0.1%). Here the gene names and germline are mouse. The CDR3 end falls 1 residue outside the read, so it is completed with the germline J gene. The chain links TRBV26 to TRBJ2-4; possible D gene TRBD1, 5 bases. The V and J ends lost 3 bases and 0 bases respectively, with 7 bases between them. The CDR3 loop spans 14 amino acids. The germline CDR1 and CDR2 sequences are KGHPV and FQNQEV (reference sequence). The CDR3 is CASSLDSSQNTLYF. The CDR3 bases that were read are TGTGCCAGCAGTCTCGACAGTAGTCAAAACACCTTGTAC.

There are a few counts of this clone. Gene labels here are mouse ones. The read halts 1 residue ahead of the CDR3 end, with the missing end drawn from the germline J gene. The chain carries TRBV2 and TRBJ1-2, with a tentative D call TRBD1 (6 bases). Looked up from germline, CDR1 is LGHNA and CDR2 is YSYQKL. This CDR3 spans 14 amino acids. Deletions cut 4 bases from V and 0 bases from J, with 9 bases between. The sequenced part of the CDR3 DNA is TGTGCCAGCAGCCTTGCAGGGGCAAACTCCGACTACACC. Translating gives CASSLAGANSDYT. The whole CDR3 protein is CASSLAGANSDYTF.

Details on this clone: Genes and germline come from the mouse. The read falls 1 residue short of the CDR3 end, and the missing part is taken from the germline J gene. The chain employs TRBV5 and TRBJ1-5; no clear D. Germline V gives CDR1 LGHNA, CDR2 YNLKQL (reference sequence). CDR3 size: 14 residues. V was shortened by 1 base and J by 1 base, with 5 bases between the two germline ends. The sequenced part of the CDR3 DNA is TGTGCCAGCAGCCAAGGCGGAAACAACCAGGCTCCGCTT. It translates to CASSQGGNNQAPL. The entire CDR3 protein is CASSQGGNNQAPLF.

As concerns this clone: Genes and germline are mouse. The read terminates 1 residue ahead of where the CDR3 ends, so the germline J gene completes it. The V call is TRBV20, the J call TRBJ2-4; D perhaps matches TRBD1 (5 bases). Germline V gene data show CDR1 as GFQATS and CDR2 as STVNSAI. The ends were cut back, 0 bases at V and 0 bases at J, with 10 bases in the middle. The CDR3 extends over 15 amino acids. The CDR3 spells CGARDQGTSQNTLYF. The CDR3 bases that were read are TGTGGTGCTAGGGATCAGGGAACTAGTCAAAACACCTTGTAC.

Of note for this clone: The listed genes are named as in mouse. The read gets to within 1 residue of the CDR3 end, and the germline J gene fills in the rest. V gene TRBV12-2 combines with J gene TRBJ2-7; TRBD2 aligns across 8 bases. Germline lookup yields CDR1 SGHLS and CDR2 HYDKME. Trimming took 0 bases from V and 3 from J; bases not matched to a gene: 0. The CDR3 extends over 13 amino acids. The sequenced part of the CDR3 DNA is TGTGCCAGCTCTCTCGGACTGGGCTATGAACAGTAC. As protein: CASSLGLGYEQY. The full CDR3 sequence reads CASSLGLGYEQYF.

On this clone: These gene names are mouse names. With the read ending 1 residue before the CDR3 end, the germline J gene is used to fill in that end. The chain has TRBV29 and TRBJ2-7; TRBD2 might be the D (5 bases). Looked up from germline, CDR1 is MSHET and CDR2 is SYDVDS. The CDR3 is 13 amino acids. V dropped 3 bases and J dropped 7 bases, with 13 bases sitting between them. The sequenced CDR3 bases are TGTGCTAGCAGTTTTCGAGGGATGGGGGAACAGTAC. Translating gives CASSFRGMGEQY. In full, the CDR3 is CASSFRGMGEQYF.

About this clone: The gene symbols are mouse symbols. The read falls 1 residue short of the CDR3 end, and the missing part is taken from the germline J gene. The chain joins TRBV1 to TRBJ1-1, with 9 bases aligning to TRBD1. V shed 3 bases, J shed 4 bases, and the junction held 3 bases outside the gene matches. This CDR3 has 14 residues. Per germline, CDR1 NSQYPW and CDR2 LRSPGD (reference sequence). The CDR3 protein is CTCSARDRATEVFF. CDR3 bases read: TGCACCTGCAGTGCCCGGGACAGGGCCACAGAAGTCTTC.

The sample holds a few counts of this clone. Each gene name is a mouse one. The read halts 1 residue ahead of the CDR3 end, with the missing end drawn from the germline J gene. The genes are TRBV14 and TRBJ2-5, with TRBD2 matching over 9 bases. Germline trimming cut 2 bases from V and 7 bases from J; bases unmatched to any gene: 2. Per germline, CDR1 SGHDT and CDR2 FRDEAV. CDR3 size: 13 residues. CDR3 in amino acids: CASSLLGGYTQYF. Partial CDR3 DNA: TGTGCCAGCAGTTTGCTGGGGGGGTACACCCAGTAC.

This clone has just a few counts. Gene names and germline refer to mouse. The read stops 1 residue short of the end of the CDR3; the missing end is completed from the germline J gene. The chain uses TRBV26 and TRBJ2-7, with 7 bases that match TRBD2. Trimming at V came to 3 bases and at J to 6 bases, leaving 2 bases not matched to a gene. Germline V lookup: CDR1 KGHPV, CDR2 FQNQEV (reference sequence). There are 12 residues in the CDR3. Incomplete CDR3 DNA: TGTGCCAGCAGTCTCGGGGGGGGTGAACAGTAC. It yields the protein CASSLGGGEQY. The whole CDR3 sequence is CASSLGGGEQYF.

In the case of this clone: Any gene name here is a mouse gene name. The observed sequence ends 1 residue before the CDR3 terminus, with the missing tail filled in from the germline J gene. This sequence joins TRBV15 and TRBJ1-5; no reliable D call. Germline V lookup: CDR1 SGHND, CDR2 FRSKSL. V was cut by 6 bases and J by 3 bases, with 9 bases left in between. This CDR3 is 13 amino acids long. CDR3 bases read: TGTGCCAGCAGCTCAACAGTCAACCAGGCTCCGCTT. Amino acid sequence: CASSSTVNQAPL. The entire CDR3 reads CASSSTVNQAPLF. The whole variable domain, remainder taken from reference TRBV15 and TRBJ1-5, is DAGVTQTPRHEVAEKGQTIILKCEPVSGHNDLFWYRQTKIQGLELLSYFRSKSLMEDGGAFKDRFKAEMLNSSFSTLKIQPTEPKDSAVYLCASSSTVNQAPLFGEGTRLSVL.

Concerning this clone itself: Here the gene names and germline are mouse. The read finishes 1 residue shy of the CDR3 end, and the germline J gene is used to complete it. The chain has TRBV1 and TRBJ1-1; D is perhaps TRBD1 (6 bases). V was pared by 3 bases and J by 1 base, with 6 bases between. This CDR3 has 13 amino acids. Germline loops: CDR1 NSQYPW, CDR2 LRSPGD (reference sequence). CDR3 sequence: CTCSAGQNTEVFF. The part of the CDR3 DNA that was read is TGCACCTGCAGTGCGGGACAAAACACAGAAGTCTTC.